These T cell receptor beta chains were read from a single sample in a study of OX40 agonist ivuxolimab in advanced cancers. Repertoires were generated with immunoSEQ multiplex PCR, while TCRdb's copy carries only in-frame clones and drops some. The sample has tens of thousands of clones, approximately 89% seen once. This specimen was CD4+ or CD8+ T cells sorted from blood, taken in a trial of the OX40 agonist ivuxolimab. The receptors were sampled from an adult with an advanced solid tumor such as melanoma, head and neck, liver or kidney cancer. Each CDR3 is given with its conserved first and last residue. A D gene is named only where the DNA matches it firmly. Rows give clone size only sometimes, using once, few, many, or a class for an expanded clone.

j_gene: TRBJ1-2; d_gene: NA; v_gene: TRBV28; abundance: NA; CDR3aa: CASTEGSTVQTYGYTF; CDR3nt: TGTGCCAGCACCGAAGGGTCGACAGTACAGACCTATGGCTACACCTTC
j_gene: TRBJ1-1; d_gene: NA; v_gene: TRBV11-1; abundance: NA; CDR3aa: CASSPQRNTEAFF; CDR3nt: TGTGCCAGCAGCCCACAGAGGAACACTGAAGCTTTCTTT
j_gene: TRBJ2-1; d_gene: TRBD1; v_gene: TRBV6-1; abundance: once; CDR3aa: CASSPQGAIHNEQFF; CDR3nt: TGTGCCAGCAGTCCACAGGGGGCCATACACAATGAGCAGTTCTTC
j_gene: TRBJ1-3; d_gene: TRBD1; v_gene: TRBV9; abundance: NA; CDR3aa: CASSLQGGGNTIYF; CDR3nt: TGTGCCAGCAGCCTACAGGGGGGAGGAAACACCATATATTTT
j_gene: TRBJ2-7; d_gene: NA; v_gene: TRBV2; abundance: NA; CDR3aa: CASRSAGTPIHEQYF; CDR3nt: TGTGCCAGCAGGTCCGCCGGGACCCCAATCCACGAGCAGTACTTC
j_gene: TRBJ2-5; d_gene: NA; v_gene: TRBV27; abundance: NA; CDR3aa: CASRSWDEETQYF; CDR3nt: TGTGCCAGCAGGAGTTGGGATGAAGAGACCCAGTACTTC
j_gene: TRBJ2-3; d_gene: TRBD2; v_gene: TRBV28; abundance: NA; CDR3aa: CASNPAGSTDTQYF; CDR3nt: TGTGCCAGCAACCCAGCGGGGAGCACAGATACGCAGTATTTT
j_gene: TRBJ1-2; d_gene: NA; v_gene: TRBV4-3; abundance: NA; CDR3aa: CASSQRGGFGGGYTF; CDR3nt: TGCGCCAGCAGCCAACGGGGGGGTTTCGGCGGTGGCTACACCTTC
j_gene: TRBJ2-7; d_gene: NA; v_gene: TRBV10-1; abundance: NA; CDR3aa: CASSGNGYEQYF; CDR3nt: TGCGCCAGCAGTGGAAATGGATACGAGCAGTACTTC
j_gene: TRBJ1-3; d_gene: NA; v_gene: TRBV27; abundance: NA; CDR3aa: CASWATAGNTIYF; CDR3nt: TGTGCCAGCTGGGCGACAGCTGGAAACACCATATATTTT
j_gene: TRBJ2-2; d_gene: NA; v_gene: TRBV29-1; abundance: NA; CDR3aa: CSVESRNTGELFF; CDR3nt: TGCAGCGTTGAGTCGCGGAACACCGGGGAGCTGTTTTTT
j_gene: TRBJ2-6; d_gene: NA; v_gene: TRBV5-1; abundance: NA; CDR3aa: CASSLPQGAGANVLTF; CDR3nt: TGCGCCAGCAGCTTACCCCAGGGAGCTGGGGCCAACGTCCTGACTTTC
j_gene: TRBJ2-7; d_gene: TRBD2; v_gene: TRBV6-1; abundance: NA; CDR3aa: CASSKAGVYEQYF; CDR3nt: TGTGCCAGCAGTAAAGCGGGAGTCTACGAGCAGTACTTC
j_gene: TRBJ2-7; d_gene: TRBD2; v_gene: TRBV28; abundance: NA; CDR3aa: CASLTYTSGRNYEQYF; CDR3nt: TGTGCCAGCTTAACTTATACTAGCGGGCGAAACTACGAGCAGTACTTC
j_gene: TRBJ1-6; d_gene: NA; v_gene: TRBV27; abundance: NA; CDR3aa: CASSLQGTSSYNSPLHF; CDR3nt: TGTGCCAGCAGTTTACAGGGGACGAGCTCCTATAATTCACCCCTCCACTTT
j_gene: TRBJ2-7; d_gene: NA; v_gene: TRBV19; abundance: NA; CDR3aa: CASSTGRGFDEQYF; CDR3nt: TGTGCCAGTAGTACCGGGAGAGGGTTCGACGAGCAGTACTTC
j_gene: TRBJ2-7; d_gene: NA; v_gene: TRBV2; abundance: NA; CDR3aa: CASRWLPYEQYF; CDR3nt: TGTGCCAGCAGGTGGTTACCCTACGAGCAGTACTTC
j_gene: TRBJ2-7; d_gene: NA; v_gene: TRBV5-1; abundance: NA; CDR3aa: CASSLAGTVSYEQYF; CDR3nt: TGCGCCAGCAGCTTGGCCGGGACGGTTTCCTACGAGCAGTACTTC
j_gene: TRBJ1-1; d_gene: NA; v_gene: TRBV18; abundance: NA; CDR3aa: CASSPEGGTEAFF; CDR3nt: TGTGCCAGCTCACCAGAAGGGGGGACTGAAGCTTTCTTT
j_gene: TRBJ1-1; d_gene: NA; v_gene: TRBV29-1; abundance: NA; CDR3aa: CSALTETEAFF; CDR3nt: TGCAGCGCTCTGACAGAAACTGAAGCTTTCTTT
j_gene: TRBJ1-5; d_gene: NA; v_gene: TRBV7-4; abundance: NA; CDR3aa: CASSFGTHNQPQHF; CDR3nt: TGTGCCAGCAGCTTTGGGACACATAATCAGCCCCAGCATTTT
j_gene: TRBJ1-3; d_gene: TRBD1; v_gene: TRBV18; abundance: NA; CDR3aa: CASSPQGAGTAGNTIYF; CDR3nt: TGTGCCAGCTCACCACAGGGGGCAGGGACGGCGGGAAACACCATATATTTT
j_gene: TRBJ2-1; d_gene: NA; v_gene: TRBV7-2; abundance: NA; CDR3aa: CASSLDPDSSYNEQFF; CDR3nt: TGTGCCAGCAGCTTAGACCCGGACAGCTCCTACAATGAGCAGTTCTTC
j_gene: TRBJ2-1; d_gene: TRBD2; v_gene: TRBV18; abundance: once; CDR3aa: CASSPLGGDVEQFF; CDR3nt: TGTGCCAGCTCACCCTTGGGGGGGGATGTTGAGCAGTTCTTC
j_gene: TRBJ1-6; d_gene: NA; v_gene: TRBV7-9; abundance: few; CDR3aa: CASSLAGSGIGSYNSPLHF; CDR3nt: TGTGCCAGCAGCCTTGCCGGTTCGGGAATTGGGTCCTATAATTCACCCCTCCACTTT
j_gene: TRBJ1-4; d_gene: NA; v_gene: TRBV6-1; abundance: few; CDR3aa: CASSEPRRLGQKLFF; CDR3nt: TGTGCCAGCAGTGAACCCAGGAGGCTCGGACAGAAACTGTTTTTT
j_gene: TRBJ2-1; d_gene: NA; v_gene: TRBV19; abundance: once; CDR3aa: CASSIPGGNRYNEQFF; CDR3nt: TGTGCCAGTAGTATCCCTGGAGGGAATAGGTACAATGAGCAGTTCTTC
j_gene: TRBJ2-6; d_gene: NA; v_gene: TRBV6-6; abundance: once; CDR3aa: CASSYKGTGANVLTF; CDR3nt: TGTGCCAGCAGTTACAAGGGTACTGGGGCCAACGTCCTGACTTTC